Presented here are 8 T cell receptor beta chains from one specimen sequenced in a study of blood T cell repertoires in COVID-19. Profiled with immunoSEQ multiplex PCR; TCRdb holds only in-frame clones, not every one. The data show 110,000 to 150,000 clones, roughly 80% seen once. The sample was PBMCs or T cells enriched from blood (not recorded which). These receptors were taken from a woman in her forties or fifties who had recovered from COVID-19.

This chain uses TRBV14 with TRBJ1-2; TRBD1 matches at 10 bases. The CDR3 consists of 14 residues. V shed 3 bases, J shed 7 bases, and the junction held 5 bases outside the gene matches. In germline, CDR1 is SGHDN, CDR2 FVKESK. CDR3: CASSQTGGELGYTF. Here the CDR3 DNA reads TGTGCCAGCAGCCAGACAGGGGGCGAGCTTGGCTACACCTTC.

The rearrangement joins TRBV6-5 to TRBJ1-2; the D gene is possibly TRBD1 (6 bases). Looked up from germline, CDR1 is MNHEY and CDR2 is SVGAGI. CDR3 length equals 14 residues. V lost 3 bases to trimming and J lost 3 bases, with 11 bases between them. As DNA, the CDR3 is TGTGCCAGCAGTTATGGACAGACCTACTATGGCTACACCTTC. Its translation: CASSYGQTYYGYTF.

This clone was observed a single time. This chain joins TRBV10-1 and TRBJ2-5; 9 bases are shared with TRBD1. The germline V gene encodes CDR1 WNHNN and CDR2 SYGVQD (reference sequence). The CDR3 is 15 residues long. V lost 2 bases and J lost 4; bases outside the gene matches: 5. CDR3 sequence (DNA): TGCGCCAGCAGTGAGGACTGGACAGGGGTAGAGACCCAGTACTTC. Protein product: CASSEDWTGVETQYF.

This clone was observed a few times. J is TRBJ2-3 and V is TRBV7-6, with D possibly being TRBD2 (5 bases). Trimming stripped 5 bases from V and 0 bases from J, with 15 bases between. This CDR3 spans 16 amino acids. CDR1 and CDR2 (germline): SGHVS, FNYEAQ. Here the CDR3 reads CASSLPAGASTDTQYF. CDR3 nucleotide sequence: TGTGCCAGCAGCCTTCCTGCGGGTGCTAGCACAGATACGCAGTATTTT.

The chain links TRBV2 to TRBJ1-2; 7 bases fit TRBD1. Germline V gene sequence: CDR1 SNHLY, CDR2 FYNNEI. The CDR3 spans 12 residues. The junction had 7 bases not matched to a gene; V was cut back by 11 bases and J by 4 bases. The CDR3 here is CAGTGDSYGYTF. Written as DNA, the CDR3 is TGTGCCGGAACAGGGGATAGCTATGGCTACACCTTC.

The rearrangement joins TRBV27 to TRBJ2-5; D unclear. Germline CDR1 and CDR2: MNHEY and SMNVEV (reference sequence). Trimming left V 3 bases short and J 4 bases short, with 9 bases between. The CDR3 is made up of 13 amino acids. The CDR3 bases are TGTGCCAGCAGTTTGTCGCGTCGAGAGACCCAGTACTTC. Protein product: CASSLSRRETQYF.

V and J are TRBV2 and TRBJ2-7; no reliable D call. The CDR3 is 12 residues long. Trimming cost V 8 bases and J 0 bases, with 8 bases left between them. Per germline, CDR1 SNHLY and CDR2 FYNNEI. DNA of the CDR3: TGTGCCAGCGACTTAAGCTCCTACGAGCAGTACTTC. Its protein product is CASDLSSYEQYF.

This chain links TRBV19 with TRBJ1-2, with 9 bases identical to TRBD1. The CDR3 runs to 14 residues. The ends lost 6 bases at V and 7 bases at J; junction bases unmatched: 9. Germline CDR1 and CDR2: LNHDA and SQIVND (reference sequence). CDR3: CASSPGQGGGGYTF. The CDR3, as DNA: TGTGCCAGTAGCCCGGGACAGGGAGGTGGTGGCTACACCTTC.